This T cell receptor beta chain was profiled in a study of shared clonotypes between healthy human individuals. About the study: Aged 18 to 49, the donors were a couple of women and three men. Each donor contributed plates that comprised three CD4 naive, three CD4 memory, two CD8 naive and one CD8 memory.

It was across several immunoSEQ plates that each subset's genomic DNA was evenly split. The assay was immunoSEQ multiplex PCR, and TCRdb's table has in-frame clones only and misses some. The sample has about a million clones, around 75% seen once; the top ten hold around 1.5%. Negatively enriched CD4+ T cells were divided by CD45RA into naive and memory. The CDR3 has 16 residues. The V gene's germline CDR1 is LNHDA and CDR2 SQIVND (reference sequence). The V end lost 1 base, the J end lost 2 bases, and 12 bases lay between the germline ends. The receptor's source is a man aged 18 to 30 in good health. Sequencing input: memory CD4+ T cells sorted from blood. Subset defined: CD45RA-negative fraction. The chain is built from TRBV19 and TRBJ1-5; D gene ambiguous. In DNA form, the CDR3 reads TGTGCCAGTAGTATAGTGTCCGGGAGGGGCAATCAGCCCCAGCATTTT. Its protein is CASSIVSGRGNQPQHF.